This T cell receptor beta chain comes out of a study of blood T cells in healthy people across ages. The CDR3 is 19 residues long. The V gene end was trimmed by 0 bases and the J gene end by 0 bases; junction bases not matched to a gene: 14. CDR1 is DFQATT, CDR2 SNEGSKA, per germline (reference sequence). A sample-barcoded 5' primer and a J-beta primer mix were used in a second PCR of roughly 7 to 11 cycles. TCRdb re-analysed the 5' RACE reads in MiXCR, keeping a single row per CDR3 protein. Here the sample spans roughly 1.5 million distinct CDR3 sequences, approximately 39% being singletons. The rearrangement joins TRBV20-1 to TRBJ2-1; 7 positions agree with TRBD2. The source of this sequence is a woman aged 18-35 years in good health. Sample: blood. The CDR3 region is CSARDPSTSGASSYNEQFF. DNA of the CDR3: TGCAGTGCTAGAGATCCATCTACAAGCGGGGCAAGCTCCTACAATGAGCAGTTCTTC.